This passage covers 24 T cell receptor beta chains from one sample sequenced in a study of monozygotic twins with inflammatory bowel disease (dated by TCRdb to the late 2010s). To prepare the library, 5' RACE was applied. The reads were generated on an Illumina HiSeq 2500. Each CDR3 protein sequence appears as one entry after TCRdb reprocessed the reads, and no DNA is included. The sample table includes approximately 330,000 distinct CDR3 sequences. The ten largest clones represent approximately 2% of the sample. The sample was blood. The source is a human donor with ulcerative colitis or Crohn's disease, or a healthy co-twin of an affected twin (not recorded which).

This chain links TRBV5-8 with TRBJ2-5. The CDR3 extends over 11 amino acids. Per germline, CDR1 SGHTS and CDR2 YDEGEE. This CDR3 is CASWGWETQYF. Combining the CDR3 with reference TRBV5-8 and TRBJ2-5 gives the whole variable domain EAGVTQSPTHLIKTRGQQATLRCSPISGHTSVYWYQQALGLGLQFLLWYDEGEERNRGNFPPRFSGRQFPNYSSELNVNALELEDSALYLCASWGWETQYFGPGTRLLVL.

V gene TRBV28 combines with J gene TRBJ2-7; TCRdb selects TRBD2, and the lack of DNA leaves this call unchecked. The CDR3 has 13 amino acids. Germline-derived CDR1 and CDR2 are MDHEN and SYDVKM. CDR3 amino acids: CASSSRAAYEQYF. The full variable domain, its missing parts supplied by reference TRBV28 and TRBJ2-7, is DVKVTQSSRYLVKRTGEKVFLECVQDMDHENMFWYRQDPGLGLRLIYFSYDVKMKEKGDIPEGYSVSREKKERFSLILESASTNQTSMYLCASSSRAAYEQYFGPGTRLTVT.

The chain couples TRBV5-1 to TRBJ2-2; TCRdb picks TRBD2, but there is no DNA to check that call. Looked up from germline, CDR1 is SGHRS and CDR2 is YFSETQ. The CDR3 totals 14 residues. CDR3 in amino acids: CASSLDGYTGELFF. Based on the CDR3 plus reference TRBV5-1 and TRBJ2-2, the full variable domain is KAGVTQTPRYLIKTRGQQVTLSCSPISGHRSVSWYQQTPGQGLQFLFEYFSETQRNKGNFPGRFSGRQFSNSRSEMNVSTLELGDSALYLCASSLDGYTGELFFGEGSRLTVL.

V gene TRBV5-6 combines with J gene TRBJ2-3; as DNA is missing, the TRBD2 call by TCRdb cannot be tested. Germline V gives CDR1 SGHDT, CDR2 YYEEEE. CDR3 length: 16 residues. CDR3 amino acids: CASRASPSGRTDTQYF.

The chain links TRBV30 to TRBJ1-3; the TCRdb D gene call, TRBD1, has no DNA to confirm it. The CDR3 runs to 15 residues. CDR1 and CDR2 (germline): GTSNPN, SVGIG (reference sequence). CDR3: CAWSVSGGFGNTIYF.

The V call is TRBV30, the J call TRBJ2-2; TCRdb's assignment of TRBD1 cannot be checked, as there is no DNA. The germline CDR1 and CDR2 sequences are GTSNPN and SVGIG (reference sequence). CDR3 length: 13 amino acids. Here the CDR3 reads CAWSVGPPGELFF.

The chain employs TRBV4-1 and TRBJ2-7. This CDR3 has 14 amino acids. The germline V gene has CDR1 MGHRA and CDR2 YSYEKL. The CDR3 region is CASSQAPGLPEQYF.

The rearrangement links TRBV5-5 to TRBJ2-1; TCRdb indicates TRBD1, and absent DNA this call remains unverified. The CDR3 is made up of 15 amino acids. Germline loops: CDR1 SGHKS, CDR2 YYEKEE (reference sequence). CDR3 amino acids: CASSLAAGENNEQFF.

The chain combines TRBV24-1 with TRBJ1-4; TCRdb names TRBD1, which stays unverified in the absence of DNA. CDR1 KGHDR and CDR2 SFDVKD come from the germline V gene. The CDR3 length is 16 residues. CDR3 in amino acids: CATSSGTGKLGEKLFF.

V is TRBV18 and J is TRBJ2-7; TCRdb's assignment of TRBD1 cannot be checked, as there is no DNA. CDR3 length: 15 amino acids. Germline V gene sequence: CDR1 KGHSH, CDR2 LQKENI. The CDR3 region is CASSLGPGVGYEQYF. The variable domain in full, completed from reference TRBV18 and TRBJ2-7, reads NAGVMQNPRHLVRRRGQEARLRCSPMKGHSHVYWYRQLPEEGLKFMVYLQKENIIDESGMPKERFSAEFPKEGPSILRIQQVVRGDSAAYFCASSLGPGVGYEQYFGPGTRLTVT.

The V and J genes are TRBV15 and TRBJ2-5; the TRBD1 assignment by TCRdb is unverifiable without DNA. This CDR3 has 15 amino acids. Germline loops: CDR1 LNHNV, CDR2 YYDKDF (reference sequence). This chain's CDR3 is CATSSAPTVQETQYF.

V usage is TRBV28 and J usage is TRBJ1-1. In germline, CDR1 is MDHEN, CDR2 SYDVKM. The CDR3 runs 12 residues. This CDR3 is CASYERNTEAFF.

The chain is built from TRBV18 and TRBJ2-1; the TCRdb call, TRBD1, lacks DNA for checking. This CDR3 region has 14 residues. Per the germline V gene, CDR1 is KGHSH and CDR2 is LQKENI. The CDR3 reads CASSPTIQGNEQFF.

V and J are TRBV20-1 and TRBJ2-2. Germline V gene lookup returns CDR1 DFQATT and CDR2 SNEGSKA (reference sequence). CDR3 length: 15 residues. The CDR3 loop reads CSARQAVRGTGELFF.

CDR3 sequence: CASSSRYEQYF. This rearrangement joins TRBV6-5 to TRBJ2-7. Germline CDR1 MNHEY, CDR2 SVGAGI. CDR3 length: 11 amino acids.

The V gene is TRBV20-1, the J gene TRBJ2-1; TCRdb's assignment of TRBD2 cannot be checked, as there is no DNA. The CDR3 is made up of 14 amino acids. The germline gives CDR1 DFQATT, CDR2 SNEGSKA (reference sequence). CDR3: CSAWTSGAVNEQFF.

This chain connects TRBV29-1 to TRBJ2-7; as DNA is missing, the TRBD1 call by TCRdb cannot be tested. The CDR3 totals 14 residues. CDR1 SQVTM and CDR2 ANQGSEA come from the germline V gene. CDR3 loop: CSVVQGSYTYEQYF.

CDR3 sequence reads: CASSLQGFRDQPQHF. This chain links TRBV5-1 with TRBJ1-5; the TRBD1 assignment by TCRdb is unverifiable without DNA. The CDR3 consists of 15 residues. Germline values: CDR1 SGHRS, CDR2 YFSETQ.

The CDR3 is CASSPLGTYNEQFF. The J gene is TRBJ2-1, the V gene TRBV12-3 or TRBV12-4; TCRdb gives TRBD2 as the D gene, but with no DNA this cannot be confirmed. The CDR3 runs to 14 residues.

This rearrangement joins TRBV10-3 to TRBJ1-1. Per the germline V gene, CDR1 is ENHRY and CDR2 is SYGVKD. The CDR3 length is 13 residues. Here the CDR3 reads CAISGTTGTEAFF.

This sequence joins TRBV20-1 and TRBJ1-5; there is no DNA to check the TCRdb D call of TRBD1. The CDR3 length is 13 residues. Looked up from germline, CDR1 is DFQATT and CDR2 is SNEGSKA (reference sequence). CDR3 sequence reads: CSAREGRHQPQHF.

The J gene is TRBJ2-1, the V gene TRBV4-1; TCRdb indicates TRBD2, and absent DNA this call remains unverified. The CDR3 has 18 residues. The V gene's germline CDR1 is MGHRA and CDR2 YSYEKL. The CDR3 is CASSQDTLAGPSYNEQFF.

The rearrangement joins TRBV7-2 to TRBJ2-7. This CDR3 is 13 amino acids long. Germline V CDR1 and CDR2: SGHTA, FQGNSA. The CDR3 loop is CASSALGLWEQYF.

This rearrangement joins TRBV27 to TRBJ1-4; TCRdb's D call, TRBD1, is unchecked because there is no DNA. CDR1 MNHEY and CDR2 SMNVEV come from the germline V gene (reference sequence). CDR3 length: 18 amino acids. CDR3: CASRLYPPGASNNEKLFF. The full variable domain, with the rest looked up from reference TRBV27 and TRBJ1-4, is EAQVTQNPRYLITVTGKKLTVTCSQNMNHEYMSWYRQDPGLGLRQIYYSMNVEVTDKGDVPEGYKVSRKEKRNFPLILESPSPNQTSLYFCASRLYPPGASNNEKLFFGSGTQLSVL.